These 10 T cell receptor beta chains were all obtained from the same sample, sequenced in a study of T cell responses to AZD1222 COVID-19 vaccine. Clones were read by immunoSEQ multiplex PCR, and TCRdb kept only the in-frame ones, dropping some. Of about 130,000 clones in the sample, over 80% are singletons; the top ten hold approximately 7%. This sample comprised peripheral blood, obtained 28 days after the second AZD1222 dose. The receptors stem from an adult who received the AZD1222 COVID-19 vaccine.

As to this clone: At one of its ends the junction is not consistent with the germline gene, which may arise from a read error. The chain has TRBV2 and TRBJ1-2, with D perhaps TRBD1 (6 bases). There are 13 residues in the CDR3. Germline V lookup: CDR1 SNHLY, CDR2 FYNNEI. The CDR3 loop reads CAGAPSRQAPICF. For the CDR3, the DNA is TGTGCCGGAGCCCCTTCAAGACAGGCTCCCATTTGCTTC.

The chain carries TRBV7-8 and TRBJ1-5; 7 positions agree with TRBD1. Germline V gene lookup returns CDR1 SGHVS and CDR2 FQNEAQ. Trimming took 3 bases from V and 3 from J; bases not matched to a gene: 5. This CDR3 comprises 15 residues. Here the CDR3 reads CASSLGQTLNQPQHF. CDR3 nucleotides: TGTGCCAGCAGCTTGGGACAGACCCTCAATCAGCCCCAGCATTTT.

This chain links TRBV24-1 with TRBJ2-7, with TRBD1 matching 7 bases. Per germline, CDR1 KGHDR and CDR2 SFDVKD. The CDR3 length is 17 residues. The junction had 11 bases not matched to a gene; V was cut back by 3 bases and J by 1 base. The CDR3 DNA is TGTGCCACCAGTGATCGACCCTCGACAGGGTCATCCTACGAGCAGTACTTC. It codes for CATSDRPSTGSSYEQYF.

The chain links TRBV7-8 to TRBJ1-5; a possible D gene is TRBD1 (5 bases). Germline V gene sequence: CDR1 SGHVS, CDR2 FQNEAQ. CDR3 length: 16 amino acids. V shed 3 bases and J shed 1 base, with 13 bases lying between them. The CDR3 DNA reads as TGTGCCAGCAGCTTGGAGCAGGGTTGGAGCAATCAGCCCCAGCATTTT. Residues: CASSLEQGWSNQPQHF.

V gene TRBV7-2 combines with J gene TRBJ1-5; D might be TRBD1 (6 bases). With 5 bases removed from V and 5 bases from J, the gap between germline ends came to 19 bases. CDR1 and CDR2 (germline): SGHTA, FQGNSA. The CDR3 totals 16 residues. The CDR3 sequence: CASSPFGAGAHQPQHF. DNA for the CDR3: TGTGCCAGCAGCCCCTTCGGGGCAGGGGCTCATCAGCCCCAGCATTTT.

The V gene is TRBV5-5, the J gene TRBJ2-3, with TRBD1 as a possible D gene (5 bases). V was shortened by 0 bases and J by 6 bases, with 11 bases between the two germline ends. The CDR3 length is 14 residues. Germline V gives CDR1 SGHKS, CDR2 YYEKEE (reference sequence). The CDR3 sequence: CASSLGGAGDTQYF. The CDR3 nucleotides read TGTGCCAGCAGCTTGGGTGGGGCCGGGGATACGCAGTATTTT.

This clone came up once. This chain connects TRBV18 to TRBJ2-1; 10 bases are a match to TRBD2. The CDR3 consists of 17 residues. Trimming took 6 bases from V and 0 from J; bases not matched to a gene: 8. Germline CDR1 is KGHSH and CDR2 is LQKENI. This CDR3 reads CASSSLAGVLSYNEQFF. DNA of the CDR3: TGTGCCAGCTCCTCGCTAGCGGGGGTTCTCTCCTACAATGAGCAGTTCTTC.

The genes are TRBV12-5 and TRBJ1-2; 9 bases map to TRBD1. Looked up from germline, CDR1 is LGHNT and CDR2 is FRNRAP. The CDR3 sequence is 17 residues long. V was clipped by 0 bases and J by 2 bases; unmatched bases: 7. CDR3 sequence reads: CASGLVPGTGINYGYTF. In DNA form, the CDR3 reads TGTGCTAGTGGTTTGGTACCCGGGACAGGGATAAACTATGGCTACACCTTC.

This clone was seen just once. The rearrangement uses TRBV9 and TRBJ1-2; 9 bases are shared with TRBD1. Unmatched junction bases numbered 10, after V lost 4 bases and J lost 6 bases. CDR3 length: 15 residues. Per the germline V gene, CDR1 is SGDLS and CDR2 is YYNGEE. The CDR3 DNA reads TGTGCCAGCAGCATGCGGGACAGGGAATTGGATGGCTACACCTTC. It encodes CASSMRDRELDGYTF.

V and J are TRBV3-1 (or the pseudogene TRBV3-2) and TRBJ2-4; a possible D gene is TRBD2 (5 bases). V lost 4 bases and J lost 1, with 11 bases in between. Per the germline V gene, CDR1 is LGHDT and CDR2 is YNNKEL (reference sequence). The CDR3 runs 15 residues. The DNA for the CDR3 is TGTGCCAGCAGCCGGCTCGGCGGGGCCAAAAACATTCAGTACTTC. Protein: CASSRLGGAKNIQYF.